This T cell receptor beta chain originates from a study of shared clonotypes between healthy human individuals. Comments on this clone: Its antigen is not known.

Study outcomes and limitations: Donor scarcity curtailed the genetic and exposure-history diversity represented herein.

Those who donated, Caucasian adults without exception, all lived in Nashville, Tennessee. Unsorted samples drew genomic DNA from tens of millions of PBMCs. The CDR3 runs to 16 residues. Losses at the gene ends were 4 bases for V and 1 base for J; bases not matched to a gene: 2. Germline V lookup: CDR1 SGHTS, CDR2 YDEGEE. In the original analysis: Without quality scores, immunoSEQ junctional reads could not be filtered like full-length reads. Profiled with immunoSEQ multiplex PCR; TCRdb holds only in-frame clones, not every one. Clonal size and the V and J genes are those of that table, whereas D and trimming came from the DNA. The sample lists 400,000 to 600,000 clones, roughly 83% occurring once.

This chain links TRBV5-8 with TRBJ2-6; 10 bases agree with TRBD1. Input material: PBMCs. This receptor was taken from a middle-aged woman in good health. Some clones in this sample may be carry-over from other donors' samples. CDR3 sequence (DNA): TGTGCCAGCAGCATGGACAGGGGGTCTGGGGCCAACGTCCTGACTTTC. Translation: CASSMDRGSGANVLTF.